The clone carrying this T cell receptor beta chain was seen only once. These data belong to a study of blood T cell repertoires in COVID-19. In the study overall: From the United States, Italy and Spain came samples of acute and convalescent COVID-19. The analysed material was cDNA or gDNA that came from T cells, B-cell-depleted T cells, or PBMCs.

V lost 3 bases and J lost 11, with 22 bases in between. This CDR3 region has 15 residues. The germline V gene has CDR1 MGHRA and CDR2 YSYEKL. Original data processing: The assay estimated nucleated cells by amplifying reference gene primers. Method: immunoSEQ multiplex PCR; TCRdb's copy keeps in-frame clones and lacks some. V, J and clone size are taken as reported in that table, and D and trimming were inferred from the DNA itself. The sample contains tens of thousands of clones, more than 90% of which appear only once. Sequenced input: peripheral blood. This chain connects TRBV4-1 to TRBJ1-1, with D possibly TRBD1 on 5 matching bases. This TCR derives from a woman of 80 years or more with acute or convalescent COVID-19. The CDR3 bases are TGCGCCAGCAGCCAGGGAGCGGGAACCGGGACCTCGGCTTTCTTT. Its translation is CASSQGAGTGTSAFF.